Detailed here is one T cell receptor beta chain. This record belongs to a study of blood T cell repertoires in COVID-19. Study details: From T cells, B-cell-depleted T cells, or PBMCs came the material, which was cDNA or gDNA.

CDR1 SGHNT and CDR2 YENEEA come from the germline V gene. V was pared by 6 bases and J by 2 bases, with 8 bases between. The CDR3 totals 13 residues. The assay was immunoSEQ multiplex PCR, and TCRdb's table has in-frame clones only and misses some. The profile covers around 26,000 clones, with 92% appearing a single time and 2.5% to 3.5% taken by the ten largest. Sequencing was performed on peripheral blood. V and J are TRBV11-3 and TRBJ1-3; weak D call: TRBD1 (6 bases). The receptor was derived from a human donor in a cohort sampled during active COVID-19. The CDR3 loop reads CASSTGTGNTIYF. Written as DNA, the CDR3 is TGTGCCAGCAGTACAGGGACTGGAAACACCATATATTTT.